These 32 T cell receptor beta chains originate from one sample sequenced in a study of blood T cell repertoires in COVID-19. The assay was immunoSEQ multiplex PCR, and TCRdb's table has in-frame clones only and misses some. The data contain approximately 210,000 clones, 75% to 85% of them singletons. The source material was PBMCs or T cells enriched from blood (not recorded which). The origin of the receptors is a young man with acute COVID-19.

This chain links TRBV6-5 with TRBJ1-2; no reliable D call. Germline-derived CDR1 and CDR2 are MNHEY and SVGAGI. The germline V and J ends were trimmed by 10 bases and 6 bases, with 12 bases remaining between them. The CDR3 totals 11 residues. The CDR3 DNA is TGTGCCACCCAACTCGGGGATGGCTACACCTTC. This gives the protein CATQLGDGYTF.

This clone occurred once. This CDR3 reads CASRQRGAAGENLETQYF. DNA of the CDR3: TGTGCCAGCCGCCAAAGAGGGGCTGCAGGGGAGAATTTAGAGACCCAGTACTTC. J is TRBJ2-5 and V is TRBV21-1; the DNA was not compared with TRBD1, the D call given in the table. TRBV21-1 is a pseudogene. The CDR3 contains 18 residues.

The genes are TRBV18 and TRBJ2-1; a possible D gene is TRBD2 (6 bases). The germline gives CDR1 KGHSH, CDR2 LQKENI. The germline V and J ends were trimmed by 3 bases and 6 bases, with 9 bases remaining between them. The CDR3 sequence is 13 residues long. Written as DNA, the CDR3 is TGTGCCAGCTCACCTGGGGGAGGCAATGAGCAGTTCTTC. This encodes CASSPGGGNEQFF.

This clone has only one observation. The chain employs TRBV5-1 and TRBJ2-2, with D possibly matching TRBD2 (6 bases). There are 14 residues in the CDR3. V lost 2 bases, J lost 6 bases, and 11 bases lay in between. Per the germline V gene, CDR1 is SGHRS and CDR2 is YFSETQ. CDR3 bases: TGCGCCAGCAGCTTATTGCGGGAATCCGGGGAGCTGTTTTTT. It codes for CASSLLRESGELFF. The full variable domain, with the rest looked up from reference TRBV5-1 and TRBJ2-2, is KAGVTQTPRYLIKTRGQQVTLSCSPISGHRSVSWYQQTPGQGLQFLFEYFSETQRNKGNFPGRFSGRQFSNSRSEMNVSTLELGDSALYLCASSLLRESGELFFGEGSRLTVL.

This chain joins TRBV7-9 and TRBJ1-6; possible D gene TRBD1, 5 bases. In germline, CDR1 is SEHNR, CDR2 FQNEAQ (reference sequence). V gave up 4 bases and J gave up 9 bases, with 16 bases separating them. The CDR3 has 15 amino acids. CDR3 region: CASSSDSAYGSPLHF. CDR3 DNA sequence: TGTGCCAGCAGCTCCGACAGTGCCTACGGTTCACCCCTCCACTTT.

The V gene is TRBV6-1, the J gene TRBJ1-2, with a possible D match to TRBD1 (6 bases). Deletions cut 1 base from V and 5 bases from J, with 14 bases between. CDR3 length: 15 residues. Germline V gives CDR1 MNHNS, CDR2 SASEGT. The CDR3 spells CASSEEGGGGYGYTF. DNA for the CDR3: TGTGCCAGCAGTGAAGAGGGAGGGGGAGGGTATGGCTACACCTTC.

This rearrangement joins TRBV9 to TRBJ1-3; no reliable D call. Trimming took 0 bases from V and 0 from J, leaving 7 bases between them. This CDR3 region has 15 residues. Germline CDR1 reads SGDLS; CDR2 reads YYNGEE. The chain's CDR3 is CASSVGTASGNTIYF. As DNA, the CDR3 is TGTGCCAGCAGCGTAGGCACAGCCTCTGGAAACACCATATATTTT.

The chain employs TRBV5-5 and TRBJ1-2; D is ambiguous. Trimming took 6 bases from V and 0 from J, leaving 15 bases between them. In germline, CDR1 is SGHKS, CDR2 YYEKEE (reference sequence). The CDR3 contains 15 residues. In nucleotides, the CDR3 is TGTGCCAGCACCCTTGAGTGGTTGTCTAACTATGGCTACACCTTC. It codes for CASTLEWLSNYGYTF.

This clone was observed a handful of times. CDR3 sequence reads: CASSATTGARGYTF. DNA for the CDR3: TGTGCCAGCTCAGCGACAACAGGGGCGAGAGGCTACACCTTC. This chain connects TRBV3-1 (or the pseudogene TRBV3-2) to TRBJ1-2; 7 bases align to TRBD1. The CDR3 spans 14 residues. The ends lost 8 bases at V and 8 bases at J; junction bases unmatched: 14. Looked up from germline, CDR1 is LGHDT and CDR2 is YNNKEL (reference sequence).

The rearrangement uses TRBV7-9 and TRBJ1-2; a possible D gene is TRBD1 (6 bases). CDR3 size: 15 residues. Looked up from germline, CDR1 is SEHNR and CDR2 is FQNEAQ (reference sequence). Trimming removed 2 bases from V and 4 bases from J, with 14 bases in between. CDR3 in DNA: TGTGCCAGCAGCTTACCGGGACACATCGCCTATGGCTACACCTTC. It codes for CASSLPGHIAYGYTF.

This clone has only a few counts. The chain carries TRBV19 and TRBJ2-1, with D possibly matching TRBD1 (5 bases). The germline CDR1 and CDR2 sequences are LNHDA and SQIVND (reference sequence). CDR3 length: 14 amino acids. Trimming pared 8 bases from V and 1 base from J, leaving 12 bases between. This chain's CDR3 is CASQGGGSYNEQFF. CDR3 coding DNA: TGTGCCAGTCAGGGTGGTGGGTCCTACAATGAGCAGTTCTTC.

Regarding this clone: This same CDR3 is encoded by further DNA sequences in the sample. V gene TRBV3-1 (or the pseudogene TRBV3-2) combines with J gene TRBJ2-1, with TRBD2 identical over 7 bases. Per the germline V gene, CDR1 is LGHDT and CDR2 is YNNKEL (reference sequence). Trimming took 1 base from V and 4 from J; bases not matched to a gene: 1. CDR3 length: 14 amino acids. CDR3 DNA sequence: TGTGCCAGCAGCCAAGTCGGGGGGTACAATGAGCAGTTCTTC. Amino acid sequence: CASSQVGGYNEQFF.

This chain joins TRBV9 and TRBJ2-3; D is uncertain. V lost 3 bases and J 2 bases, leaving 10 bases between the germline ends. There are 14 residues in the CDR3. Per germline, CDR1 SGDLS and CDR2 YYNGEE. CDR3 in amino acids: CASSATPTTDTQYF. The DNA of the CDR3 is TGTGCCAGCAGCGCGACTCCGACCACAGATACGCAGTATTTT.

This chain links TRBV16 with TRBJ1-5, with unresolved D. The CDR3 extends over 13 amino acids. Trimming removed 5 bases at V and 7 bases at J, with 12 bases between. CDR1 KGHSY and CDR2 FQNENV come from the germline V gene. CDR3 sequence (DNA): TGTGCCAGCAGCTCGTCCGGGGTGCAGCCCCAGCATTTT. It translates to CASSSSGVQPQHF.

The chain is built from TRBV27 and TRBJ1-5; D gene unclear. CDR1 is MNHEY and CDR2 is SMNVEV in the germline V gene (reference sequence). The CDR3 is 14 residues long. Trimming shortened V by 1 base and J by 6 bases, and 10 bases separated the two germline ends. The CDR3 DNA reads as TGTGCCAGCAGTTTATATGTAGAGGGTCAGCCCCAGCATTTT. Residues: CASSLYVEGQPQHF.

This chain uses TRBV6-1 with TRBJ2-6, with D tentatively TRBD1 (5 bases). Germline-derived CDR1 and CDR2 are MNHNS and SASEGT. Trimming pared 1 base from V and 0 bases from J, leaving 10 bases between. The CDR3 is made up of 17 amino acids. The CDR3 is CASSEEYRSSGANVLTF. The DNA for the CDR3 is TGTGCCAGCAGTGAAGAGTACAGGAGCTCTGGGGCCAACGTCCTGACTTTC.

This clone was observed many times. The V and J genes are TRBV6-1 and TRBJ2-4, with a tentative D call TRBD2 (6 bases). Germline values: CDR1 MNHNS, CDR2 SASEGT. The CDR3 runs to 15 residues. Trimming stripped 2 bases from V and 6 bases from J, with 14 bases between. The CDR3 sequence: CASSEFVGGGNIQYF. The CDR3 region has the DNA TGTGCCAGCAGTGAATTTGTTGGGGGAGGAAACATTCAGTACTTC.

This chain joins TRBV21-1 and TRBJ2-6; TRBD1, the table's D call, lacks a check against the DNA. TRBV21-1 is noted as a pseudogene. There are 17 residues in the CDR3. CDR3 bases: TGTGCCAGCAGCAATCGGCAGGGTGTTGCTGGGGCCAACGTCCTGACTTTC. It specifies CASSNRQGVAGANVLTF.

This clone was counted only a few times. J is TRBJ1-5 and V is TRBV28, with unresolved D. In germline, CDR1 is MDHEN, CDR2 SYDVKM. Trimming pared 2 bases from V and 4 bases from J, leaving 9 bases between. This CDR3 comprises 14 residues. CDR3 bases: TGTGCCAGCAGTTTACAACAGACGAATCAGCCCCAGCATTTT. Its protein is CASSLQQTNQPQHF.

V and J are TRBV28 and TRBJ2-7; 7 nucleotides line up with TRBD1. In germline, CDR1 is MDHEN, CDR2 SYDVKM. CDR3 length equals 17 residues. J was trimmed by 0 bases and V by 6 bases; bases with no gene match: 14. The DNA of the CDR3 is TGTGCCAGCAGCCCTGTCCCCAAGGGACAGACCTCCTACGAGCAGTACTTC. It translates to CASSPVPKGQTSYEQYF.

The rearrangement links TRBV6-4 to TRBJ1-2, with 8 bases lining up with TRBD1. The V gene's germline CDR1 is MRHNA and CDR2 SNTAGT. V was clipped by 4 bases and J by 0 bases; unmatched bases: 13. This CDR3 spans 18 amino acids. The CDR3, as DNA: TGTGCCAGCAGTGTTGATCAGGGGGCGATAGGATCTAACTATGGCTACACCTTC. It encodes CASSVDQGAIGSNYGYTF.

V is TRBV4-2 and J is TRBJ2-2; TRBD1 might be the D (5 bases). Trimming left V 0 bases short and J 4 bases short, with 9 bases between. This CDR3 region has 15 residues. The germline CDR1 and CDR2 sequences are LGHNA and YNFKEQ. The CDR3 DNA reads TGTGCCAGCAGCCAAGATGGGGCTTTCACCGGGGAGCTGTTTTTT. It codes for CASSQDGAFTGELFF.

V gene TRBV2 combines with J gene TRBJ2-5, with 9 nucleotides matching TRBD2. Germline assignment: CDR1 SNHLY and CDR2 FYNNEI. CDR3 length: 17 residues. The ends lost 3 bases at V and 2 bases at J; junction bases unmatched: 10. CDR3 in DNA: TGTGCCAGCAGTGAGGCTAGCGGGGCTATCCTTCAAGAGACCCAGTACTTC. Encoded protein: CASSEASGAILQETQYF.

The J gene is TRBJ1-2, the V gene TRBV3-1 (or the pseudogene TRBV3-2); TRBD1 aligns across 7 bases. The V gene's germline CDR1 is LGHDT and CDR2 YNNKEL (reference sequence). V shed 1 base and J 8 bases; nucleotides not matched to a gene: 7. The CDR3 consists of 14 residues. The CDR3: CASSQVTGDQGYTF. The CDR3 DNA is TGTGCCAGCAGCCAAGTTACAGGGGATCAAGGCTACACCTTC.

V and J are TRBV27 and TRBJ1-6; TRBD1 matches 9 bases. Germline assignment: CDR1 MNHEY and CDR2 SMNVEV (reference sequence). V was clipped by 8 bases and J by 14 bases; unmatched bases: 7. The CDR3 has 12 residues. In nucleotides, the CDR3 is TGTGCCAGCCGAGGGACAGGGCAAGCCCTCCACTTT. Protein product: CASRGTGQALHF.

This clone was seen a single time. The CDR3 DNA sequence: TGTGCCAGCAGCCCTCCTTTGGGAGGGGATGGCTACACCTTC. This translates into CASSPPLGGDGYTF. The chain combines TRBV7-9 with TRBJ1-2; a weak D match, TRBD1 (5 bases). Germline loops: CDR1 SEHNR, CDR2 FQNEAQ (reference sequence). The CDR3 runs to 14 residues. Trimming took 5 bases from V and 6 from J, leaving 16 bases between them.

This rearrangement joins TRBV10-2 to TRBJ1-2, with a tentative D call TRBD1 (5 bases). The V gene's germline CDR1 is WSHSY and CDR2 SAAADI. The ends were cut back, 8 bases at V and 8 bases at J, with 15 bases in the middle. The CDR3 sequence is 12 residues long. The CDR3 loop is CASSPRAEGYTF. In DNA form, the CDR3 reads TGCGCCAGCTCCCCCAGGGCGGAGGGCTACACCTTC.

V gene TRBV19 combines with J gene TRBJ1-1; D call uncertain. The CDR3 consists of 13 residues. Germline V CDR1 and CDR2: LNHDA, SQIVND (reference sequence). V shed 4 bases and J shed 5 bases, with 11 bases lying between them. This CDR3 is CASSTVFPTEAFF. As DNA, the CDR3 is TGTGCCAGTAGTACAGTCTTTCCGACTGAAGCTTTCTTT.

This clone was observed once. The chain recombines TRBV27 with TRBJ1-2; 7 nucleotides match TRBD1. The V gene end was trimmed by 4 bases and the J gene end by 6 bases; junction bases not matched to a gene: 14. The CDR3 is 16 residues long. CDR1 and CDR2 from the germline V gene are MNHEY and SMNVEV (reference sequence). The CDR3 region is CASSSKNPSGGDGYTF. CDR3 nucleotides: TGTGCCAGCAGTTCTAAAAACCCCTCAGGGGGAGATGGCTACACCTTC.

This sequence joins TRBV10-1 and TRBJ2-1, with 13 bases identical to TRBD2. The CDR3 loop spans 18 amino acids. The germline V gene has CDR1 WNHNN and CDR2 SYGVQD (reference sequence). V dropped 3 bases and J dropped 0; count of bases not matched to a gene: 5. CDR3 coding DNA: TGCGCCAGCAGTGATACTAGCGGGGGGGGGACCTCCTACAATGAGCAGTTCTTC. Translating it yields CASSDTSGGGTSYNEQFF.

The chain joins TRBV12-3 or TRBV12-4 to TRBJ2-2; D uncertain. V was clipped by 3 bases and J by 1 base, with 3 bases between them. The CDR3 loop spans 13 amino acids. CDR3 bases: TGTGCCAGCAGTTTCATGAACACCGGGGAGCTGTTTTTT. It is translated as CASSFMNTGELFF.

The chain carries TRBV7-2 and TRBJ1-1; D uncertain. Germline V gives CDR1 SGHTA, CDR2 FQGNSA. V was trimmed by 4 bases and J by 3 bases, leaving 3 bases between them. The CDR3 has 11 amino acids. The CDR3 DNA reads as TGTGCCAGCAGCTCTGACACTGAAGCTTTCTTT. This encodes CASSSDTEAFF.